The present TCR beta chain was sequenced within a study of cytomegalovirus exposure and HLA in healthy donors. Study-level points and caveats: Presence/absence analyses rested on an assumption that sequencing depth was roughly uniform across donors. Association with HLA alleles at 0.05 false discovery rate was found for 16,951 TCR beta sequences in a later analysis.

In nominal health when sampled, donors likely had unrecorded immune exposures nonetheless. This clone occurred a few times. Antigen: not known. The PCR had 60 Vbeta and 13 Jbeta primers. Profiling relied on immunoSEQ multiplex PCR, and the TCRdb table lists in-frame clones only, not all of them. The sample has more than 80,000 clones, 78% seen once. The germline V gene has CDR1 SNHLY and CDR2 FYNNEI. Trimming stripped 5 bases from V and 6 bases from J, with 10 bases between. The CDR3 is 12 amino acids. Specimen: PBMCs. The source of this sequence is a man aged 18-30 years in good health and CMV-seropositive. This sequence joins TRBV2 and TRBJ1-1; D possibly corresponds to TRBD1 (5 bases). The CDR3 here is CASSQPGPEAFF. The CDR3 coding sequence is TGTGCCAGCAGTCAGCCAGGGCCTGAAGCTTTCTTT.